The 32 T cell receptor beta chains in this list originate from one sample, sequenced in a study of post-analysis software for immune sequencing data. Overall study results and limits: Elevated frequency relative to controls characterized roughly five TRBV segments in patients, TRBV5-6, TRBV5-1 and TRBV20-1 among them.

Built from TCR beta cDNA, the libraries had unique molecular identifiers in them. TCRdb reanalysed the PCR reads using MiXCR and keeps one entry per CDR3 protein. The sample records about 770,000 distinct CDR3 sequences, around 42% being singletons. Their antigens are not known. The source material was blood. The receptor source for this set is a girl aged 5 to 17 with multiple sclerosis.

The chain recombines TRBV7-3 with TRBJ2-3; D remains unclear. CDR1 is SGHTA, CDR2 FQGTGA, per germline. The CDR3 loop spans 14 amino acids. V was trimmed by 3 bases and J by 6 bases, leaving 13 bases between them. CDR3 sequence reads: CASSFRQPPDTQYF. CDR3 coding DNA: TGTGCCAGCAGCTTCCGACAACCCCCGGATACGCAGTATTTT.

This clonotype has just a few counts. This sequence joins TRBV5-1 and TRBJ2-3, with D unclear. The CDR3 contains 15 residues. Germline CDR1 and CDR2: SGHRS and YFSETQ. V lost 0 bases to trimming and J lost 2 bases, with 10 bases between them. The chain's CDR3 is CASSLAVAHTDTQYF. The DNA for the CDR3 is TGCGCCAGCAGCTTGGCCGTCGCACACACAGATACGCAGTATTTT. Full variable domain (rest looked up from reference TRBV5-1 and TRBJ2-3): KAGVTQTPRYLIKTRGQQVTLSCSPISGHRSVSWYQQTPGQGLQFLFEYFSETQRNKGNFPGRFSGRQFSNSRSEMNVSTLELGDSALYLCASSLAVAHTDTQYFGPGTRLTVL.

The chain joins TRBV27 to TRBJ2-1; tentatively, D is TRBD2 (6 bases). CDR1 and CDR2 from the germline V gene are MNHEY and SMNVEV (reference sequence). Trimming removed 8 bases at V and 2 bases at J, with 10 bases between. CDR3 size: 13 residues. The CDR3 region is CASQGGAYNEQFF. The CDR3 DNA follows: TGTGCCAGCCAAGGCGGGGCCTACAATGAGCAGTTCTTC.

V usage is TRBV27 and J usage is TRBJ1-1, with D perhaps TRBD1 (5 bases). CDR3 length: 15 amino acids. Germline V gene lookup returns CDR1 MNHEY and CDR2 SMNVEV (reference sequence). The V gene lost 2 bases and the J gene lost 1 base, with 11 bases spanning the gap. CDR3 sequence: CASSLGSRANTEAFF. For the CDR3, the DNA is TGTGCCAGCAGTTTAGGAAGCAGGGCGAACACTGAAGCTTTCTTT.

CDR3 nucleotides: TGTGCCAGCAGCGTCGTCGGCTCCTACAATGAGCAGTTCTTC. This codes for CASSVVGSYNEQFF. This sequence joins TRBV9 and TRBJ2-1; D is unclear. Germline values: CDR1 SGDLS, CDR2 YYNGEE. The CDR3 loop spans 14 amino acids. With 2 bases removed from V and 0 bases from J, the gap between germline ends came to 6 bases. Combining the CDR3 with reference TRBV9 and TRBJ2-1 gives the whole variable domain DSGVTQTPKHLITATGQRVTLRCSPRSGDLSVYWYQQSLDQGLQFLIQYYNGEERAKGNILERFSAQQFPDLHSELNLSSLELGDSALYFCASSVVGSYNEQFFGPGTRLTVL.

V gene TRBV24-1 combines with J gene TRBJ2-5, with D possibly being TRBD2 (5 bases). V was trimmed by 5 bases and J by 11 bases, leaving 11 bases between them. Looked up from germline, CDR1 is KGHDR and CDR2 is SFDVKD. This CDR3 comprises 11 residues. The CDR3 DNA follows: TGTGCCACCAGTGCTAGCAGTGAGCAGTACTTC. Its protein product is CATSASSEQYF.

The chain recombines TRBV27 with TRBJ2-4; 10 bases agree with TRBD1. In germline, CDR1 is MNHEY, CDR2 SMNVEV (reference sequence). CDR3 length: 16 residues. The trim removed 5 bases at V and 2 bases at J, leaving 6 bases unmatched. The CDR3 DNA reads as TGTGCCAGCAGTCCCGGGACAGGGGTCCCCAAAAACATTCAGTACTTC. Its protein is CASSPGTGVPKNIQYF.

The chain is built from TRBV5-6 and TRBJ2-3; 10 bases are a match to TRBD1. The CDR3 length is 19 residues. CDR1 and CDR2 from the germline V gene are SGHDT and YYEEEE. Trimming removed 3 bases from V and 2 bases from J; junction bases left unmatched: 15. DNA for the CDR3: TGTGCCAGCAGCTCACCCGGGACAGGGGCCCCAACAACCACAGATACGCAGTATTTT. Protein: CASSSPGTGAPTTTDTQYF.

The chain uses TRBV11-3 and TRBJ1-2; 9 bases agree with TRBD1. Germline CDR1 and CDR2: SGHNT and YENEEA. The CDR3 runs 14 residues. V gave up 4 bases and J gave up 8 bases; unmatched junction bases: 8. The CDR3 loop reads CASSSLQGAGGYTF. The CDR3 nucleotides read TGTGCCAGCAGCTCCCTACAGGGGGCCGGAGGCTACACCTTC.

The V and J genes are TRBV3-1 and TRBJ1-2, with D tentatively TRBD1 (6 bases). The CDR3 contains 13 residues. The ends were cut back, 3 bases at V and 5 bases at J, with 10 bases in the middle. CDR1 is LGHDT and CDR2 is YNNKEL in the germline V gene (reference sequence). The CDR3 nucleotides are TGTGCCAGCAGCCAGGGGGCGGCTTATGGCTACACCTTC. Translated, it gives CASSQGAAYGYTF.

The chain recombines TRBV7-9 with TRBJ1-5; D remains unclear. The ends were cut back, 1 base at V and 4 bases at J, with 8 bases in the middle. Germline V gives CDR1 SEHNR, CDR2 FQNEAQ (reference sequence). This CDR3 is built from 14 residues. CDR3 nucleotides: TGTGCCAGCAGCTTAGGCGGCTTAAATCAGCCCCAGCATTTT. This gives the protein CASSLGGLNQPQHF.

V usage is TRBV20-1 and J usage is TRBJ2-7, with D possibly TRBD2 on 6 matching bases. Gene TRBJ2-5 matches the end of the DNA better, so the J call may be wrong. Germline CDR1 is DFQATT and CDR2 is SNEGSKA (reference sequence). The CDR3 loop spans 13 amino acids. The CDR3 DNA reads TGCAGTGCACCGACTAGTAATTTAGAGACCCAGTACTTC. Protein: CSAPTSNLETQYF.

The V and J genes are TRBV9 and TRBJ2-1; 11 nucleotides line up with TRBD2. The J segment lost 2 bases and the V segment lost 4 bases, leaving 8 bases of the junction unmatched. The germline V gene has CDR1 SGDLS and CDR2 YYNGEE. There are 17 residues in the CDR3. CDR3 nucleotides: TGTGCCAGCAGCTCCCCCGGGACTAGCGGTACCTACAATGAGCAGTTCTTC. As protein: CASSSPGTSGTYNEQFF.

The chain is built from TRBV10-3 and TRBJ1-1, with TRBD1 matching 7 bases. The CDR3 runs to 15 residues. V shed 0 bases and J 4 bases; nucleotides not matched to a gene: 5. From germline, CDR1 is ENHRY and CDR2 SYGVKD. CDR3 sequence (DNA): TGTGCCATCAGTGAGTCGGCAGGGACAGTCACTGAAGCTTTCTTT. Translated, it gives CAISESAGTVTEAFF.

This clonotype was seen ten or more times. This chain uses TRBV20-1 with TRBJ2-7; perhaps TRBD1 as D (5 bases). V lost 5 bases to trimming and J lost 2 bases, with 10 bases between them. The CDR3 length is 12 residues. Germline V CDR1 and CDR2: DFQATT, SNEGSKA (reference sequence). CDR3 loop: CSARQGPYEQYF. The CDR3, as DNA: TGCAGTGCTCGGCAGGGTCCCTACGAGCAGTACTTC.

This sequence joins TRBV12-3 or TRBV12-4 and TRBJ1-2; tentatively, D is TRBD1 (6 bases). The V and J ends lost 5 bases and 4 bases respectively, with 11 bases between them. The CDR3 spans 13 residues. The CDR3 bases are TGTGCCAGCAGTCAACAGGGCGCCTATGGCTACACCTTC. Translated, it gives CASSQQGAYGYTF.

The V call is TRBV25-1, the J call TRBJ2-4; D unclear. This CDR3 spans 11 amino acids. V was cut by 1 base and J by 13 bases, with 8 bases left in between. Germline CDR1 MGHDK, CDR2 SYGVNS. The CDR3 coding sequence is TGTGCCAGCAGTGAATTAAAGGAGCAGTACTTC. This sequence encodes CASSELKEQYF.

This chain links TRBV6-6 with TRBJ2-7; TRBD1 agrees at 11 bases. The V gene end was trimmed by 5 bases and the J gene end by 2 bases; junction bases not matched to a gene: 5. Germline CDR1 and CDR2: MNHNY and SVGAGI (reference sequence). The CDR3 consists of 15 residues. The CDR3 coding sequence is TGTGCCAGCAGTCTGGGGACAGGGGGGACCTACGAGCAGTACTTC. Residues: CASSLGTGGTYEQYF.

In its sample, this clonotype was seen a few times. The chain uses TRBV7-2 and TRBJ2-3, with D possibly being TRBD1 (6 bases). The CDR3 spans 15 residues. Between the trimmed V and J ends, which lost 1 base and 7 bases, there was a span of 15 bases. Germline CDR1 is SGHTA and CDR2 is FQGNSA. The CDR3 bases are TGTGCCAGCAGCTTAGTCGGGGACACCTCTCATACGCAGTATTTT. It yields the protein CASSLVGDTSHTQYF.

The sample holds a few counts of this clonotype. The DNA for the CDR3 is TGCAGTGCTAGAGATATCGCAGGGGGAGATCAGCCCCAGCATTTT. This gives the protein CSARDIAGGDQPQHF. The gene calls are TRBV20-1 and TRBJ1-5; TRBD1 matches at 7 bases. The junction had 7 bases not matched to a gene; V was cut back by 0 bases and J by 5 bases. CDR1 and CDR2 from the germline V gene are DFQATT and SNEGSKA (reference sequence). This CDR3 is built from 15 residues.

The chain is built from TRBV29-1 and TRBJ2-2; 7 bases fit TRBD1. The germline CDR1 and CDR2 sequences are SQVTM and ANQGSEA. The V and J ends lost 7 bases and 3 bases, in that order; junction bases with no gene match: 5. CDR3 length equals 13 residues. CDR3 in DNA: TGCAGCGGAGGGGGCTCTTACACCGGGGAGCTGTTTTTT. It translates to CSGGGSYTGELFF.

This chain connects TRBV27 to TRBJ1-6; 8 bases agree with TRBD1. The CDR3 extends over 18 amino acids. Germline V lookup: CDR1 MNHEY, CDR2 SMNVEV (reference sequence). J was trimmed by 0 bases and V by 10 bases; bases with no gene match: 14. The CDR3 spells CATTKVDRASSYNSPLHF. The CDR3 nucleotides read TGTGCCACTACGAAGGTGGACAGGGCAAGCTCCTATAATTCACCCCTCCACTTT.

The V and J genes are TRBV27 and TRBJ2-1; no definite D call. CDR3 size: 12 residues. Germline CDR1 and CDR2: MNHEY and SMNVEV (reference sequence). V was shortened by 6 bases and J by 5 bases, with 8 bases between the two germline ends. The CDR3 DNA sequence: TGTGCCAGCAGGATCCAGAACAATGAGCAGTTCTTC. Protein product: CASRIQNNEQFF.

The chain couples TRBV7-9 to TRBJ2-1, with a possible D match to TRBD1 (5 bases). Looked up from germline, CDR1 is SEHNR and CDR2 is FQNEAQ (reference sequence). This CDR3 contains 12 residues. V was cut by 5 bases and J by 13 bases, with 15 bases left in between. CDR3 sequence reads: CASSPQGGPQFF. Written as DNA, the CDR3 is TGTGCCAGCAGCCCCCAGGGTGGGCCCCAGTTCTTC.

As regards this clonotype: Since no conserved phenylalanine or tryptophan closes the CDR3, a read error is the likely cause. V and J are TRBV12-3 or TRBV12-4 and TRBJ2-3, with 11 bases identical to TRBD2. There are 16 residues in the CDR3. V lost 5 bases, J lost 1 base, and 5 bases stayed unmatched. The CDR3 here is CASSPGLAEGTDTQYL. For the CDR3, the DNA is TGTGCCAGCAGTCCGGGACTAGCGGAGGGCACAGATACGCAGTATCTT.

The CDR3 here is CASSQAVLAGAFDTQYF. In DNA form, the CDR3 reads TGTGCCAGCAGCCAAGCAGTACTAGCGGGAGCTTTCGATACGCAGTATTTT. The J gene is TRBJ2-3, the V gene TRBV3-1; 11 bases are a match to TRBD2. The germline CDR1 and CDR2 sequences are LGHDT and YNNKEL (reference sequence). Trimming at V came to 1 base and at J to 6 bases, leaving 9 bases not matched to a gene. The CDR3 is 17 amino acids.

The genes are TRBV7-9 and TRBJ2-7; 8 nucleotides match TRBD1. V shed 4 bases and J 1 base; nucleotides not matched to a gene: 9. The germline V gene has CDR1 SEHNR and CDR2 FQNEAQ (reference sequence). The CDR3 spans 16 residues. The CDR3 protein is CASSSTDRDVSYEQYF. The CDR3 nucleotides are TGTGCCAGCAGCTCGACGGACAGGGACGTTTCCTACGAGCAGTACTTC.

This chain links TRBV28 with TRBJ1-2, with D tentatively TRBD1 (6 bases). The V and J ends lost 2 bases and 6 bases respectively, with 10 bases between them. Germline assignment: CDR1 MDHEN and CDR2 SYDVKM. CDR3 size: 13 residues. CDR3 bases: TGTGCCAGCAGTTTAACAGGGAACAATGGCTACACCTTC. Translated: CASSLTGNNGYTF.

The CDR3 loop is CASSYEGTVVLPDTQYF. The DNA for the CDR3 is TGTGCCAGCAGTTACGAAGGGACCGTAGTTCTTCCAGATACGCAGTATTTT. The V call is TRBV6-2 or TRBV6-3, the J call TRBJ2-3; either TRBD1 or TRBD2 may fit D (5 bases each). The CDR3 has 17 residues. CDR1 and CDR2 from the germline V gene are MNHEY and SVGEGT. V was shortened by 2 bases and J by 4 bases, with 19 bases between the two germline ends.

This clonotype has more than one count but fewer than ten. The CDR3 protein is CSVEDTGAGEQYF. DNA for the CDR3: TGCAGCGTTGAAGACACAGGGGCCGGCGAGCAGTACTTC. This chain uses TRBV29-1 with TRBJ2-7; TRBD1 agrees at 7 bases. Germline V gives CDR1 SQVTM, CDR2 ANQGSEA. J was trimmed by 6 bases and V by 0 bases; bases with no gene match: 5. This CDR3 region has 13 residues.

In its sample, this clonotype was seen a few times. The V call is TRBV11-3, the J call TRBJ2-3, with a tentative D call TRBD2 (6 bases). Germline CDR1 is SGHNT and CDR2 is YENEEA. CDR3 length: 15 residues. V dropped 1 base and J dropped 3 bases, with 11 bases sitting between them. The CDR3 DNA sequence: TGTGCCAGCAGCTTAGGCGGAGGGCCTACAGATACGCAGTATTTT. This translates into CASSLGGGPTDTQYF.

This sequence joins TRBV3-1 and TRBJ2-1; 7 bases match TRBD2. This CDR3 region has 15 residues. With V trimmed by 7 bases and J by 5 bases, 11 bases remained unmatched. CDR1 and CDR2 from the germline V gene are LGHDT and YNNKEL (reference sequence). CDR3: CASTTSASGNNEQFF. CDR3 DNA sequence: TGTGCCAGCACCACCTCTGCGAGCGGGAACAATGAGCAGTTCTTC.